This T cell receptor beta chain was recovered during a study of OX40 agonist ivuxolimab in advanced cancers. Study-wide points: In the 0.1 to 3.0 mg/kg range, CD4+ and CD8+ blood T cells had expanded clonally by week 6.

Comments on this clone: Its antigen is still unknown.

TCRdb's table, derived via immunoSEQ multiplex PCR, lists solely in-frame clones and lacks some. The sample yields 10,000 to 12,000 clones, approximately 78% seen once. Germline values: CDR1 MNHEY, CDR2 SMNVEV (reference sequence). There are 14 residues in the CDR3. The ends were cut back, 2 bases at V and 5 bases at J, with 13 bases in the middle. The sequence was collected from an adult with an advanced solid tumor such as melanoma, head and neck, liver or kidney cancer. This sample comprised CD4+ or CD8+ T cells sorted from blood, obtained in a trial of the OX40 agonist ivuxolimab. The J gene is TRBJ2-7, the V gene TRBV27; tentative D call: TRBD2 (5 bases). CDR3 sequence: CASSLSRGFDEQYF. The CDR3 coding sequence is TGTGCCAGCAGTTTAAGTCGGGGTTTCGACGAGCAGTACTTC.